This T cell receptor (beta chain) was retrieved from a study of human T cells and chemical hapten exposure. Overall study: Variability of per-sample TCR yields stemmed mainly from small differences in pooled library volume.

Regarding this clonotype: The antigen is not known.

This sample's time point: healthy volunteer bleed at 6 weeks. RNA extraction used unfractionated whole blood as the source of total RNA. The J segment lost 5 bases and the V segment lost 6 bases, leaving 10 bases of the junction unmatched. There are 15 residues in the CDR3. The germline CDR1 and CDR2 sequences are PRHDT and FYEKMQ (reference sequence). What the library attached to individual cDNA molecules were unique molecular identifiers. Authors' methods: Counting gave a median of 95,638 TCRs per sample, with values ranging from 23,224 to 690,600. TCRdb recomputed calls from the RACE reads with MiXCR, one row per CDR3 protein. The V and J calls follow TCRdb's processing rather than the paper's. The sample includes tens of thousands of distinct CDR3 sequences, roughly 5% of them seen just once. Study-wide points: Sensitization with DPC brought no change to TCRs above 1 in 1000 in frequency.

This receptor was identified in a human donor in good health. Some clones in this sample may be carry-over from other donors' samples. The sequenced sample was whole blood. The rearrangement uses TRBV13 and TRBJ2-3; 8 bases are a match to TRBD2. The CDR3 here is CASSGAGAYRDTQYF. The CDR3 nucleotides read TGTGCCAGCAGTGGAGCGGGAGCTTATCGAGATACGCAGTATTTT. The variable domain in full, with the rest retrieved from reference TRBV13 and TRBJ2-3, is AAGVIQSPRHLIKEKRETATLKCYPIPRHDTVYWYQQGPGQDPQFLISFYEKMQSDKGSIPDRFSAQQFSDYHSELNMSSLELGDSALYFCASSGAGAYRDTQYFGPGTRLTVL.